Shown below are 2 T cell receptor beta chains from a single sample sequenced in a study of glioma-infiltrating T cells. The iRepertoire nested amplicon-rescue multiplex PCR amplified TCR alpha and beta CDR3s from RNA. TCRdb ran MiXCR on the multiplex PCR reads and lists one entry per CDR3 protein. The table has 150,000 to 200,000 distinct CDR3 sequences, roughly 32% seen once. The sequenced sample consisted of glioma tissue, nonneoplastic brain tissue, or PBMCs (not recorded which). Receptor source: a human donor with low-grade glioma or glioblastoma, undergoing nonglioma brain surgery, or in good health (not recorded which).

This clonotype showed up many times. The chain recombines TRBV25-1 with TRBJ2-2; D assignment may be TRBD1 or TRBD2 (6 bases each). Trimming removed 1 base at V and 7 bases at J, with 13 bases between. This CDR3 is 15 amino acids long. In germline, CDR1 is MGHDK, CDR2 SYGVNS. CDR3 loop: CASSESSGADGELFF. As DNA, the CDR3 is TGTGCCAGCAGTGAATCGTCGGGGGCGGACGGGGAGCTGTTTTTT.

There are many counts of this clonotype. The rearrangement uses TRBV20-1 and TRBJ2-3; 11 bases line up with TRBD2. CDR3 length equals 19 residues. Trimming at V came to 4 bases and at J to 4 bases, leaving 19 bases not matched to a gene. Looked up from germline, CDR1 is DFQATT and CDR2 is SNEGSKA (reference sequence). CDR3 nucleotide sequence: TGCAGTGCTAAAACATACCTAGCGGGAGGTCCCACCCCGGCAGATACGCAGTATTTT. This encodes CSAKTYLAGGPTPADTQYF.